The rows below give T cell receptor beta chains drawn from one sample of a study of cytotoxic CD8 clonotypes in ibrutinib-treated CLL. The assay was immunoSEQ multiplex PCR, and TCRdb's table has in-frame clones only and misses some. There are 97,000 or so clones in the sample; around 73% occur only once, and about 29% lies in the top ten. This sample comprised PBMCs, obtained after 12 months of ibrutinib treatment. The source is a human donor with chronic lymphocytic leukemia. Both conserved end residues are part of each CDR3. The D gene is left open where the match is weak. A clone size is listed for some rows: how often the clone was seen (once, few, many), or a class if it is expanded.

v_call,clone_size,j_call,d_call,cdr3_nt,cdr3_aa
TRBV5-6,.,TRBJ1-4,.,TGTGCCAGCAGCTTGGGCCAGGGTCCTTGGGAAAAACTGTTTTTT,CASSLGQGPWEKLFF
TRBV5-6,.,TRBJ2-1,TRBD2,TGTGCCAGCAGCTTGGTAGCGGGGGGGTTGAGCTCCTACAATGAGCAGTTCTTC,CASSLVAGGLSSYNEQFF
TRBV27,.,TRBJ2-1,TRBD1,TGTGCCAGCACCCAGGGGGATGAGCAGTTCTTC,CASTQGDEQFF
TRBV1,.,TRBJ2-7,.,TGCACCAGCAGCCAAGGGGTACCAGGGGTGACAGGGATCGAGCAGTACTTC,CTSSQGVPGVTGIEQYF
TRBV6-6,.,TRBJ2-5,.,TGTGCCAGCATGAGGTACCGAGCCCAAGAGACCCAGTACTTC,CASMRYRAQETQYF
TRBV2,once,TRBJ1-4,.,TGTGCCAGCAACCGGGACATAAATGAAAAACTGTTTTTT,CASNRDINEKLFF
TRBV12-5,few,TRBJ2-5,.,TGTGCTAGTGGTTTGACACAGCAAGAGACCCAGTACTTC,CASGLTQQETQYF
TRBV5-1,.,TRBJ2-7,.,TGCGCCAGCAGCTTGGACGGGGGGCCAGCAGGGTCCAGGGCCTACGAGCAGTACTTC,CASSLDGGPAGSRAYEQYF
TRBV14,.,TRBJ1-2,.,TGTGCCAGCAAATCAGTCGGAGATGGCTACACCTTC,CASKSVGDGYTF
TRBV7-8,.,TRBJ1-5,.,TGTGCCAGCAGCTTTTCGGGTAGGGGACAGCCCCAGCATTTT,CASSFSGRGQPQHF